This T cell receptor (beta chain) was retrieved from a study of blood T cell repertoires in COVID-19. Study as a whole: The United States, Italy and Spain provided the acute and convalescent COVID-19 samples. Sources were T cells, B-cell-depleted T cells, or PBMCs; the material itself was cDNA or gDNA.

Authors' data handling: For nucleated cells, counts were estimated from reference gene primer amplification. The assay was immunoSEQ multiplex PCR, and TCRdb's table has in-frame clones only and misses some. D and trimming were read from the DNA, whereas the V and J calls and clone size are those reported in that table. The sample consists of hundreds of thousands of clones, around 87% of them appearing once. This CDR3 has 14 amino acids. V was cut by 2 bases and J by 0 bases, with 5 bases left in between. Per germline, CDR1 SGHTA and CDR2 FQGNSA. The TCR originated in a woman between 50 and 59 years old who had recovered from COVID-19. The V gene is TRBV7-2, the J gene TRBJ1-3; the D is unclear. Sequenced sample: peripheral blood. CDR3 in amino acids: CASSLFSSGNTIYF. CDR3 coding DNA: TGTGCCAGCAGCTTATTCAGCTCTGGAAACACCATATATTTT. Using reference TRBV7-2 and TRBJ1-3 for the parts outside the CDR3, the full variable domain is GAGVSQSPSNKVTEKGKDVELRCDPISGHTALYWYRQSLGQGLEFLIYFQGNSAPDKSGLPSDRFSAERTGGSVSTLTIQRTQQEDSAVYLCASSLFSSGNTIYFGEGSWLTVV.